One and the same sample provided the 27 T cell receptor beta chains below, sequenced in a study of blood T cells in healthy people across ages. Next came a second PCR, run for about 7 to 12 cycles, which used a sample-barcoded 5' primer along with a J-beta primer mix. MiXCR, run by TCRdb on the 5' RACE reads, gives a single entry per CDR3 protein. This sample has some 780,000 distinct CDR3 sequences; roughly three fifths occur once, and the top ten carry about a quarter. The sequenced sample consisted of blood. The source is a man aged 40-55 years in good health.

CDR3 coding DNA: TGTGCCAGCACAAAAGGCCAGGGGAGCACTGAAGCTTTCTTT. Translating gives CASTKGQGSTEAFF. The chain combines TRBV11-3 with TRBJ1-1; a weak D match, TRBD1 (6 bases). The CDR3 length is 14 residues. Germline values: CDR1 SGHNT, CDR2 YENEEA. Between the trimmed V and J ends, which lost 7 bases and 4 bases, there was a span of 16 bases.

This clonotype has only a few counts. The CDR3 reads CASSLAASGDSNQPQHF. CDR3 coding DNA: TGTGCCAGCAGTTTAGCGGCGTCCGGGGATAGCAATCAGCCCCAGCATTTT. The gene calls are TRBV12-3 or TRBV12-4 and TRBJ1-5; D gene unclear. The CDR3 sequence is 17 residues long. V lost 0 bases and J 0 bases, leaving 12 bases between the germline ends.

The chain combines TRBV7-2 with TRBJ2-7; 10 bases map to TRBD2. Losses at the gene ends were 1 base for V and 2 bases for J; bases not matched to a gene: 5. CDR3 length equals 16 residues. The germline V gene has CDR1 SGHTA and CDR2 FQGNSA. The CDR3 loop is CASSLDRLAGAYEQYF. CDR3 nucleotide sequence: TGTGCCAGCAGCTTAGATCGTCTAGCGGGAGCCTACGAGCAGTACTTC.

The gene calls are TRBV7-4 and TRBJ2-5; tentatively, D is TRBD2 (5 bases). Germline V lookup: CDR1 SGHVT, CDR2 SQSDAQ. The V and J ends lost 1 base and 2 bases respectively, with 17 bases between them. The CDR3 loop spans 17 amino acids. This chain's CDR3 is CASSLEDLREIQETQYF. In DNA, the CDR3 is TGTGCCAGCAGCTTAGAGGATCTAAGGGAGATTCAAGAGACCCAGTACTTC.

J is TRBJ1-2 and V is TRBV6-6, with TRBD1 matching 9 bases. CDR3 length: 13 residues. V gave up 7 bases and J gave up 12 bases; unmatched junction bases: 12. CDR1 and CDR2 (germline): MNHNY, SVGAGI (reference sequence). The chain's CDR3 is CASTDYRDRDHTF. Written as DNA, the CDR3 is TGTGCCAGCACCGACTACCGGGACAGGGACCACACCTTC.

The chain carries TRBV7-2 and TRBJ2-7; 7 bases align to TRBD2. V dropped 4 bases and J dropped 3; count of bases not matched to a gene: 6. CDR1 is SGHTA, CDR2 FQGNSA, per germline. This CDR3 region has 14 residues. CDR3 coding DNA: TGTGCCAGCAGCTCAGGACTAGGGTTCTACGAGCAGTACTTC. The encoded protein is CASSSGLGFYEQYF.

The V and J genes are TRBV3-1 and TRBJ2-1, with 9 bases that match TRBD1. Germline CDR1 and CDR2: LGHDT and YNNKEL (reference sequence). V lost 1 base and J lost 8; bases outside the gene matches: 9. CDR3 length: 16 residues. The DNA of the CDR3 is TGTGCCAGCAGCCAAGTCCCAGGGACAGGGAGCGATGAGCAGTTCTTC. Translating gives CASSQVPGTGSDEQFF.

CDR3 amino acids: CASSPQGRSGANVLTF. The CDR3 DNA follows: TGTGCCAGCAGCCCGCAGGGGCGCTCTGGGGCCAACGTCCTGACTTTC. The chain has TRBV7-3 and TRBJ2-6; perhaps TRBD1 as D (6 bases). CDR3 length: 16 amino acids. Germline lookup yields CDR1 SGHTA and CDR2 FQGTGA. Trimming stripped 5 bases from V and 0 bases from J, with 11 bases between.

This clonotype has only a few counts. The chain carries TRBV27 and TRBJ2-1, with TRBD1 matching 8 bases. CDR3 length: 15 amino acids. Germline V gene sequence: CDR1 MNHEY, CDR2 SMNVEV (reference sequence). The J segment lost 11 bases and the V segment lost 6 bases, leaving 15 bases of the junction unmatched. The chain's CDR3 is CASRRDRPSPAKQFF. In nucleotides, the CDR3 is TGTGCCAGCAGGAGGGACAGGCCGTCCCCGGCGAAGCAGTTCTTC.

The V gene is TRBV28, the J gene TRBJ2-4; D not resolved. The closer fit of TRBJ2-7 to the DNA end suggests the J call may be wrong. The length of the CDR3 is 15 residues. Germline CDR1 reads MDHEN; CDR2 reads SYDVKM. In DNA form, the CDR3 reads TGTGCCAGCAGTCAATACCTCACGGACTCCTACGAGCAGTACTTC. It codes for CASSQYLTDSYEQYF.

The chain joins TRBV20-1 to TRBJ1-5, with a weak D call TRBD1 (5 bases). Trimming pared 4 bases from V and 4 bases from J, leaving 14 bases between. The CDR3 length is 14 residues. CDR1 and CDR2 (germline): DFQATT, SNEGSKA (reference sequence). DNA of the CDR3: TGCAGTGCTACTACCGACAGAGAGAATCAGCCCCAGCATTTT. It codes for CSATTDRENQPQHF.

In its sample, this clonotype was seen a few times. This sequence joins TRBV7-9 and TRBJ2-1, with TRBD2 as a possible D gene (6 bases). Deletions cut 7 bases from V and 8 bases from J, with 9 bases between. Germline V gene data show CDR1 as SEHNR and CDR2 as FQNEAQ (reference sequence). The CDR3 consists of 11 residues. CDR3 sequence: CASKSSDEQFF. CDR3 coding DNA: TGTGCCAGCAAATCTAGCGATGAGCAGTTCTTC.

This sequence joins TRBV20-1 and TRBJ2-1, with 15 bases fitting TRBD2. The CDR3 contains 14 residues. The V gene end was trimmed by 6 bases and the J gene end by 10 bases; junction bases not matched to a gene: 7. Germline-derived CDR1 and CDR2 are DFQATT and SNEGSKA (reference sequence). CDR3 protein: CSAMGLAGGLEQFF. In DNA, the CDR3 is TGCAGTGCCATGGGACTAGCGGGAGGATTGGAGCAGTTCTTC.

This clonotype came up many times. A much larger clone lies one base from this, so it may be a read error. The rearrangement links TRBV6-4 to TRBJ2-6; D gene uncertain. Trimming removed 3 bases at V and 1 base at J, with 7 bases between. There are 15 residues in the CDR3. The germline gives CDR1 MRHNA, CDR2 SNTAGT. The CDR3 protein is CASSEARSGANVLTF. The CDR3 coding sequence is TGTGCCAGCAGTGAGGCGCGATCTGGGGCCAACGTCCTGACTTTC.

This CDR3 reads CSVARTSGRTGELFF. In DNA, the CDR3 is TGCAGTGTCGCGAGGACTAGCGGGAGGACCGGGGAGCTGTTTTTT. The rearrangement joins TRBV20-1 to TRBJ2-2, with TRBD2 matching 14 bases. The CDR3 runs to 15 residues. Germline values: CDR1 DFQATT, CDR2 SNEGSKA (reference sequence). Germline trimming cut 7 bases from V and 5 bases from J; bases unmatched to any gene: 6.

This clonotype was counted a few times. The V call is TRBV4-3, the J call TRBJ2-7, with 9 bases identical to TRBD2. The J call could be wrong; TRBJ2-5 is a better fit for the DNA end. The V gene's germline CDR1 is LGHNA and CDR2 YSLEER. The CDR3 sequence is 15 residues long. The CDR3, as DNA: TGCGCCAGCAGCCAAGAGACTAGCGGAGAAGAGACCCAGTACTTC. Translated: CASSQETSGEETQYF.

The chain's CDR3 is CASSVPPSSYNEQFF. The CDR3 DNA reads TGTGCCAGCAGCGTACCACCCAGCTCCTACAATGAGCAGTTCTTC. The genes are TRBV28 and TRBJ2-1; D uncertain. The V and J ends lost 6 bases and 0 bases respectively, with 12 bases between them. Germline V CDR1 and CDR2: MDHEN, SYDVKM. CDR3 length: 15 residues.

The V and J genes are TRBV29-1 and TRBJ2-5; a possible D gene is TRBD2 (6 bases). The CDR3 consists of 15 residues. V was shortened by 5 bases and J by 4 bases, with 20 bases between the two germline ends. CDR1 SQVTM and CDR2 ANQGSEA come from the germline V gene. The CDR3 sequence is CSVKRQPGLIETQYF. In DNA, the CDR3 is TGCAGCGTTAAAAGACAACCGGGACTCATAGAGACCCAGTACTTC. Drawing the rest from reference TRBV29-1 and TRBJ2-5, the complete variable domain is SAVISQKPSRDICQRGTSLTIQCQVDSQVTMMFWYRQQPGQSLTLIATANQGSEATYESGFVIDKFPISRPNLTFSTLTVSNMSPEDSSIYLCSVKRQPGLIETQYFGPGTRLLVL.

The table lists this clonotype with a few counts. The chain recombines TRBV4-1 with TRBJ2-3, with 8 positions matching TRBD1. This CDR3 is 15 amino acids long. The germline gives CDR1 MGHRA, CDR2 YSYEKL. The trim removed 1 base at V and 5 bases at J, leaving 5 bases unmatched. As DNA, the CDR3 is TGCGCCAGCAGCCAAGGAGACAGGGGAAGAGATACGCAGTATTTT. It encodes CASSQGDRGRDTQYF.

This clonotype has only a few counts. V usage is TRBV18 and J usage is TRBJ2-7, with 7 bases that match TRBD2. J gave up 4 bases and V 3 bases, and 6 bases lay outside the gene matches. The CDR3 covers 14 residues. Germline CDR1 is KGHSH and CDR2 is LQKENI. CDR3 region: CASSPRQGGYEQYF. The CDR3 DNA follows: TGTGCCAGCTCACCTCGCCAGGGAGGGTACGAGCAGTACTTC.

This sequence joins TRBV12-3 or TRBV12-4 and TRBJ2-7; possible D gene TRBD1, 5 bases. The CDR3 has 14 amino acids. Trimming took 6 bases from V and 2 from J, leaving 14 bases between them. The CDR3 bases are TGTGCCAGCAGCCTTCAGGGCAGTACCTACGAGCAGTACTTC. Its translation is CASSLQGSTYEQYF.

The chain joins TRBV7-6 to TRBJ1-2; 8 nucleotides match TRBD1. CDR1 and CDR2 (germline): SGHVS, FNYEAQ. Germline trimming cut 5 bases from V and 8 bases from J; bases unmatched to any gene: 10. This CDR3 spans 14 amino acids. The CDR3 loop is CASSPSGRGRGYTF. The CDR3 bases are TGTGCCAGCAGCCCCTCAGGCAGGGGGCGCGGCTACACCTTC.

The rearrangement uses TRBV4-2 and TRBJ2-3, with 8 bases identical to TRBD2. Trimming cost V 1 base and J 0 bases; bases outside gene matches: 12. This CDR3 spans 19 amino acids. Germline V gives CDR1 LGHNA, CDR2 YNFKEQ. The CDR3 DNA sequence: TGTGCCAGCAGCCAAGTTCATGCCACTAGCGGAGCAAGCACAGATACGCAGTATTTT. Translating it yields CASSQVHATSGASTDTQYF.

The chain links TRBV7-2 to TRBJ1-2; perhaps TRBD1 as D (5 bases). Germline CDR1 reads SGHTA; CDR2 reads FQGNSA. The CDR3 extends over 16 amino acids. The V end lost 7 bases, the J end lost 8 bases, and 26 bases lay between the germline ends. DNA of the CDR3: TGTGCCAGCAATCAGAGAGGCGAGGCGGCAGGGCGCGGCTACACCTTC. This gives the protein CASNQRGEAAGRGYTF.

The chain combines TRBV14 with TRBJ1-4; D is undetermined. Trimming removed 1 base at V and 8 bases at J, with 5 bases between. There are 12 residues in the CDR3. Germline assignment: CDR1 SGHDN and CDR2 FVKESK. The CDR3: CASSQAREKLFF. The CDR3, as DNA: TGTGCCAGCAGCCAAGCTCGGGAAAAACTGTTTTTT.

The chain has TRBV7-9 and TRBJ1-6, with D perhaps TRBD1 (5 bases). CDR1 is SEHNR and CDR2 is FQNEAQ in the germline V gene (reference sequence). This CDR3 comprises 14 residues. V was cut by 1 base and J by 12 bases, with 13 bases left in between. The CDR3 protein is CASSLGGLGEPLHF. The DNA for the CDR3 is TGTGCCAGCAGCTTAGGGGGATTGGGGGAACCCCTCCACTTT.

The rearrangement uses TRBV28 and TRBJ2-3; 9 nucleotides match TRBD1. Germline CDR1 MDHEN, CDR2 SYDVKM. The CDR3 is 18 amino acids. V lost 1 base to trimming and J lost 0 bases; unmatched junction nucleotides: 8. CDR3 loop: CASSLLGAGTGSTDTQYF. The CDR3 nucleotides are TGTGCCAGCAGTTTATTGGGGGCCGGGACAGGGAGCACAGATACGCAGTATTTT.